This T cell receptor beta chain emerged from a study of blood T cell repertoires in COVID-19. Study in general: T cells, B-cell-depleted T cells, or PBMCs provided the cDNA or gDNA that served as material.

Study processing details: How many nucleated cells were present was estimated from reference gene primer amplification. Sequencing was performed with immunoSEQ multiplex PCR; in TCRdb, only in-frame clones are kept and a portion is missing. The V and J calls and the clone size are those of that table, but D and trimming were determined from the DNA. Found here are more than 200,000 clones, around 89% of them singletons; the top ten hold over 4%. Germline assignment: CDR1 MDHEN and CDR2 SYDVKM. The CDR3 is 13 amino acids. J gave up 10 bases and V 4 bases, and 9 bases lay outside the gene matches. The rearrangement joins TRBV28 to TRBJ1-1; TRBD1 agrees at 7 bases. This TCR was sampled from a woman in her thirties who had recovered from COVID-19. The sequenced sample was PBMCs or T cells enriched from blood (not recorded which). The CDR3 region has the DNA TGTGCCAGCAGTTACCCCGACAGGGCACCAGCTTTCTTT. This codes for CASSYPDRAPAFF.